This paragraph reports one T cell receptor beta chain. No antigen is known for it. This table comes from immunoSEQ multiplex PCR, and its TCRdb copy is limited to in-frame clones, with some not included. The sample includes nearly 200,000 clones, about 93% of them seen just once. These data are taken from a study of T cell responses to AZD1222 COVID-19 vaccine. Study results and caveats: Regions 160-218 and 743-854 held dominance among vaccine-associated CD4 TCRs, which spanned spike. Repertoire sampling was restricted to post-peak T cell response timepoints. Donor demographics were predominantly white British with a female majority; clonal diversity may be underestimated.

Trimming shortened V by 5 bases and J by 10 bases, and 14 bases separated the two germline ends. The CDR3 is 11 residues long. CDR1 GTSNPN and CDR2 SVGIG come from the germline V gene (reference sequence). Pooling was applied to second doses at about 4 or about 12 weeks. This TCR was recovered from an adult who received the AZD1222 COVID-19 vaccine. The rearrangement uses TRBV30 and TRBJ1-1; unclear D gene. The sequenced sample was peripheral blood, obtained 28 days after the second AZD1222 dose. The CDR3 region has the DNA TGTGCCTGGGGGGAGGGATCCGGAGCTTTCTTT. Translated: CAWGEGSGAFF.